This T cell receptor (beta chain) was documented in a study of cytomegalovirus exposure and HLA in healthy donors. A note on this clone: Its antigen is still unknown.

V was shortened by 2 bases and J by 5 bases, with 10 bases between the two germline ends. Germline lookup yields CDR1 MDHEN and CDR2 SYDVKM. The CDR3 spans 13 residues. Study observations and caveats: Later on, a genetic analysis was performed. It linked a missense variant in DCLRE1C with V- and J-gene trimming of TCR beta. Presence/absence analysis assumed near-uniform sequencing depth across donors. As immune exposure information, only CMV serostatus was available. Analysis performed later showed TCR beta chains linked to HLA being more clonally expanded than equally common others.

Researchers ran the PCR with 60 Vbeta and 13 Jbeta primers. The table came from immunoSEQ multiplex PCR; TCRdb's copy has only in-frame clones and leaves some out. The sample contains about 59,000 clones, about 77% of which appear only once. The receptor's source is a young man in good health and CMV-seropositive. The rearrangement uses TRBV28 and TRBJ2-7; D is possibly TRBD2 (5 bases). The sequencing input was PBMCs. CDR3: CASSLVSSDEQYF. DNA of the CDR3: TGTGCCAGCAGTTTAGTTAGTAGCGACGAGCAGTACTTC.